This T cell receptor (beta chain) was found in a study of shared clonotypes between healthy human individuals. Study observations and caveats: Naive CD4 clonotypes were shared across several donors at around 5%.

Per the original methods: Junction-only immunoSEQ data arrived without quality scores, meaning filtering differed. The protocol was immunoSEQ multiplex PCR, while the TCRdb copy is restricted to in-frame clones and leaves out a portion. The V and J calls and clone size are taken from that table; D and trimming were inferred from the DNA. Among some 1,600,000 clones listed, about 98% were seen once. Comment on this clone: Its antigen is as yet unknown.

V shed 5 bases, J shed 6 bases, and the junction held 13 bases outside the gene matches. The CDR3 sequence is 16 residues long. Germline V gene sequence: CDR1 SGHAT, CDR2 FQNNGV. Sequencing used naive CD4+ T cells sorted from blood. Subset indicated: CD45RA+ positively selected. The sequence was obtained from a man aged 25-45 years in good health. The chain employs TRBV11-2 and TRBJ2-5; 9 bases align to TRBD1. The CDR3 nucleotides are TGTGCCAGCAGCACAGTCCCGGGACAGGGTGAAAAGACCCAGTACTTC. Residues: CASSTVPGQGEKTQYF.